This T cell receptor (beta chain) derives from a study of T cell responses to AZD1222 COVID-19 vaccine. Broader study findings: Mostly white British, mostly female donors; authors suggested clonal diversity may be underestimated. Scientists sampled the repertoires only once the peak T cell response had passed. Spike as a whole was targeted by vaccine-associated CD4 TCRs, dominant at 160-218 and 743-854. Reportedly, close to half of spike-specific TCRs are directed against unmutated variant regions.

Notes on this clone: Its antigen is unknown.

This table comes from immunoSEQ multiplex PCR, and its TCRdb copy is limited to in-frame clones, with some not included. This table has roughly 140,000 clones, around 89% appearing once. Trimming removed 3 bases from V and 4 bases from J, with 13 bases in between. CDR1 is SGHRS and CDR2 is YFSETQ in the germline V gene. The CDR3 runs 14 residues. The rearrangement uses TRBV5-1 and TRBJ2-5; D possibly corresponds to TRBD2 (5 bases). The TCR comes from an adult in good health. The sequencing here drew on peripheral blood, taken on day 0 of AZD1222 vaccination. The CDR3 coding sequence is TGCGCCAGCAGCTCTGGACTCCTCGGAGAGACCCAGTACTTC. Residues: CASSSGLLGETQYF.